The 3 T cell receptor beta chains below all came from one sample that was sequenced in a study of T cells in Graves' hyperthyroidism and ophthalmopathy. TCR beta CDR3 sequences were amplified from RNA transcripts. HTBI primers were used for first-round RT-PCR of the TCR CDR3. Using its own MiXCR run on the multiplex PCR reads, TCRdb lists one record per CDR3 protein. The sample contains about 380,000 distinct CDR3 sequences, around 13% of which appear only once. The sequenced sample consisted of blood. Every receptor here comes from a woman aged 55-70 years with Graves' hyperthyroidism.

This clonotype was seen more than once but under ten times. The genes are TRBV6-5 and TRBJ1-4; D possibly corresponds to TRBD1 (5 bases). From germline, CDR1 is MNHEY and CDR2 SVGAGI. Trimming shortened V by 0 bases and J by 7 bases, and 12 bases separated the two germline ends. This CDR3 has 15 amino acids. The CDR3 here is CASSYSGGRIEKLFF. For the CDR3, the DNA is TGTGCCAGCAGTTACTCGGGGGGGAGGATTGAAAAACTGTTTTTT.

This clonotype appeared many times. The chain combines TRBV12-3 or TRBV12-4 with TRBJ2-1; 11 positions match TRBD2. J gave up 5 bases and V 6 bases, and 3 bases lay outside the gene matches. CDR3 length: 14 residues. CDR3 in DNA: TGTGCCAGCAGGGGGACTAGCGGAAACAATGAGCAGTTCTTC. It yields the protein CASRGTSGNNEQFF.

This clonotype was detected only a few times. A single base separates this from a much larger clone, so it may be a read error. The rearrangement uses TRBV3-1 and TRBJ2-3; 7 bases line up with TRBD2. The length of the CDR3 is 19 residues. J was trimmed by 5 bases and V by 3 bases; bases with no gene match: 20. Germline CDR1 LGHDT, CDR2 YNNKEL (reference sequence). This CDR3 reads CASSHDYGGGATGGDTQYF. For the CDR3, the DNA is TGTGCCAGCAGCCATGATTATGGGGGAGGGGCGACGGGGGGAGATACGCAGTATTTT.